This paragraph covers one T cell receptor (beta chain) sequence. Its matching antigen is unknown. Template for every sorted-subset replicate PCR totaled around 200 ng DNA, some 30,000 T cell genomes. The assay was immunoSEQ multiplex PCR, and TCRdb's table has in-frame clones only and misses some. The sample carries millions of clones, approximately 94% recorded once. This specimen belongs to a study of shared clonotypes between healthy human individuals. Study-wide findings and caveats: For naive CD4 cells, 4% to 5% of clonotypes were shared across a handful of donors.

Naive CD8 cells comprised CD45RO-negative, CCR7-positively selected cells, excluding terminally differentiated effector memory CD45RA+ cells. CDR1 and CDR2 (germline): MDHEN, SYDVKM. Trimming removed 2 bases at V and 6 bases at J, with 14 bases between. This CDR3 region has 15 residues. The specimen sequenced was naive CD8+ T cells sorted from blood. The TCR was taken from a man aged 18 to 29 in good health. The gene calls are TRBV28 and TRBJ2-1; D is unclear. CDR3 DNA sequence: TGTGCCAGCAGTTTAGGGCTAGTTGCTTCCAATGAGCAGTTCTTC. The encoded protein is CASSLGLVASNEQFF.